This is a list of T cell receptor beta chains from one sample in a study of patients and donors after allogeneic stem cell transplantation. TCRdb processed the RT-PCR reads anew with MiXCR; each CDR3 protein has one entry. Of about 110,000 distinct CDR3 sequences in the sample, 35% to 45% were seen once. Sequenced sample: blood, either unsorted or a sorted T cell fraction (not recorded which). The source is a human donor who was either an allogeneic HSCT recipient or a stem cell or donor lymphocyte infusion donor (not recorded which). It is not recorded whose cells these are; they may come from a transplant donor. CDR3s include the opening cysteine and the closing phenylalanine or tryptophan. A D gene is named only where the DNA matches it firmly. Clone size, where shown, is once, few, many, or a class for clones that have expanded.

v_call	clone_size	cdr3_length	d_call	j_call	cdr3_nt	cdr3_aa
TRBV6-2/TRBV6-3	few	16	TRBD1	TRBJ1-6	TGTGCCAGCAGACGCGGAAGGACAGGTCATAATTCACCCCTCCACTTT	CASRRGRTGHNSPLHF
TRBV28	NA	13	NA	TRBJ1-5	TGTGCCAGCACTGGGGGATTTGATCAGCCCCAGCATTTT	CASTGGFDQPQHF
TRBV12-3/TRBV12-4	once	14	TRBD2	TRBJ2-1	TGTGCCAGCAGCAAAGGACTAGCGGGGAATGAGCAGTTCTTC	CASSKGLAGNEQFF
TRBV6-2/TRBV6-3	NA	14	TRBD2	TRBJ2-1	TGTGCCAGCAATCCTCTAGCGGGACCCAATGAGCAGTTCTTC	CASNPLAGPNEQFF
TRBV18	few	13	TRBD2	TRBJ2-3	TGTGCCAGCTCACCGACTAGCGTGGATACGCAGTATTTT	CASSPTSVDTQYF
TRBV20-1	NA	13	NA	TRBJ2-2	TGCAGTGCTAGCCTAGCGCCTACCGGGGAGCTGTTTTTT	CSASLAPTGELFF
TRBV20-1	few	14	NA	TRBJ2-2	TGCAGTGCTAGAGGGGTGGACGACACCGGGGAGCTGTTTTTT	CSARGVDDTGELFF
TRBV20-1	few	15	TRBD1	TRBJ1-5	TGCAGTGCTAGAGACTCGGGGACAGTGAATCAGCCCCAGCATTTT	CSARDSGTVNQPQHF
TRBV12-3/TRBV12-4	few	19	TRBD1	TRBJ2-1	TGTGCCAGCAGTTTTGGCGGGACAGGGTGGAGGGAGTCGTACAATGAGCAGTTCTTC	CASSFGGTGWRESYNEQFF
TRBV29-1	NA	13	TRBD1	TRBJ2-3	TGCAGCGTTGTCGACAGGGAGCCTAATACGCAGTATTTT	CSVVDREPNTQYF
TRBV20-1	NA	12	TRBD2	TRBJ2-1	TGCAGCGTGCTAGCGGGAGGAAATGAGCAGTTCTTC	CSVLAGGNEQFF
TRBV20-1	NA	18	TRBD1	TRBJ1-5	TGCAGTGCTATTGGCCTAACCTCAGGACAGGGGAACAATCAGCCCCAGCATTTT	CSAIGLTSGQGNNQPQHF
TRBV6-1	NA	14	NA	TRBJ1-5	TGTGCCAGCACCGGAGGGCTGTGGAGTCAGCCCCAGCATTTT	CASTGGLWSQPQHF
TRBV28	few	14	NA	TRBJ2-1	TGTGCCAGCACCCAAGGCGATTCCTACAATGAGCAGTTCTTC	CASTQGDSYNEQFF
TRBV6-5	many	16	TRBD1	TRBJ1-6	TGTGCCAGCAGTTACCTAGGGTGGGACAGTAATTCACCCCTCCACTTT	CASSYLGWDSNSPLHF
TRBV7-8	few	16	TRBD2	TRBJ2-3	TGTGCCAGCAGCTTAGAGCGGCTAGCGGGAAAAGATACGCAGTATTTT	CASSLERLAGKDTQYF
TRBV5-1	once	16	TRBD2	TRBJ2-5	TGCGCCAGCAGCTGGGGACTAGCGGGAGAAAAAGAGACCCAGTACTTC	CASSWGLAGEKETQYF
TRBV6-2/TRBV6-3	NA	14	TRBD1	TRBJ1-1	TGTGCCAGCTGCTGGACAGGTCCGTCCACTGAAGCTTTCTTT	CASCWTGPSTEAFF
TRBV6-5	many	13	NA	TRBJ1-1	TGTGCCAGCAGCCCGAGGGGGAACACTGAAGCTTTCTTT	CASSPRGNTEAFF
TRBV28	once	13	NA	TRBJ2-7	TGTGCCAGCAGTGCTACAGGGAGCTACGAGCAGTACTTC	CASSATGSYEQYF
TRBV9	NA	15	NA	TRBJ1-2	TGTGCCAGCAGCGTAGTCTCTGGGGGAATCTATGGCTACACCTTC	CASSVVSGGIYGYTF
TRBV28	NA	16	NA	TRBJ1-5	TGTGCCAGCAGTTTATTAGGGCAGTATAGCAATCAGCCCCAGCATTTT	CASSLLGQYSNQPQHF
TRBV4-3	few	14	NA	TRBJ1-1	TGCGCCAGCAGCGCTTCCTACCTGAACACTGAAGCTTTCTTT	CASSASYLNTEAFF
TRBV7-9	NA	15	TRBD1	TRBJ1-1	TGTGCCAGCAGCTCGACAGGGGCTCCGAACACTGAAGCTTTCTTT	CASSSTGAPNTEAFF
TRBV11-2	NA	18	NA	TRBJ1-2	TGTGCCAGCAGCTTAGACCTACTTAGCCGACGGAGTAACTATGGCTACACCTTC	CASSLDLLSRRSNYGYTF
TRBV20-1	many	13	NA	TRBJ1-2	TGCAGTGCTAGAGGGACAGCTAACTATGGCTACACCTTC	CSARGTANYGYTF
TRBV20-1	few	14	TRBD1	TRBJ1-5	TGCAGTGCTAGCCGGGACAGGAGAAATCAGCCCCAGCATTTT	CSASRDRRNQPQHF
TRBV27	NA	13	NA	TRBJ1-5	TGTGCCAGCAGTAAACAGGGTGATCAGCCCCAGCATTTT	CASSKQGDQPQHF
TRBV5-1	NA	16	TRBD1	TRBJ2-2	TGCGCCAGCAGCTTGGTACAGGGGATTGGGACCGGGGAGCTGTTTTTT	CASSLVQGIGTGELFF
TRBV5-6	few	16	NA	TRBJ2-7	TGTGCCAGCAGTGACCTTGGGGGGGCCAACCGTCGCGAGCAGTACTTC	CASSDLGGANRREQYF
TRBV10-3	NA	14	TRBD2	TRBJ2-2	TGTGCCACCATTGGACTAGAACAGTCCGGGGAGCTGTTTTTT	CATIGLEQSGELFF
TRBV7-2	few	15	NA	TRBJ2-4	TGTGCCAGCAGCCCCCGCCGGGAAGCCAAAAACATTCAGTACTTC	CASSPRREAKNIQYF
TRBV4-3	NA	15	NA	TRBJ2-1	TGCGCCAGCAGCCGGAACTATAGTCCGTACAATGAGCAGTTCTTC	CASSRNYSPYNEQFF
TRBV7-2	NA	15	TRBD1	TRBJ1-1	TGTGCCAGCAGCTTACAACCAGGGGGGAACACTGAAGCTTTCTTT	CASSLQPGGNTEAFF
TRBV29-1	NA	10	NA	TRBJ2-5	TGCAGCGTAATCCAAGAGACCCAGTACTTC	CSVIQETQYF
TRBV29-1	few	12	NA	TRBJ2-5	TGCAGCGTTGAGTCCATACAAGAGACCCAGTACTTC	CSVESIQETQYF
TRBV4-2	NA	14	NA	TRBJ2-5	TGTGCCAGCAGCCAGAACGGGTTTCAAGAGACCCAGTACTTC	CASSQNGFQETQYF
TRBV28	NA	16	TRBD2	TRBJ2-4	TGTGCCAGCAGTTTAACGGGGGGGCGGCCCAAAAACATTCAGTACTTC	CASSLTGGRPKNIQYF
TRBV5-1	NA	13	NA	TRBJ1-2	TGCGCCAGCAGCTTGGGGCGGGGTTCTGGCTACACCTTC	CASSLGRGSGYTF